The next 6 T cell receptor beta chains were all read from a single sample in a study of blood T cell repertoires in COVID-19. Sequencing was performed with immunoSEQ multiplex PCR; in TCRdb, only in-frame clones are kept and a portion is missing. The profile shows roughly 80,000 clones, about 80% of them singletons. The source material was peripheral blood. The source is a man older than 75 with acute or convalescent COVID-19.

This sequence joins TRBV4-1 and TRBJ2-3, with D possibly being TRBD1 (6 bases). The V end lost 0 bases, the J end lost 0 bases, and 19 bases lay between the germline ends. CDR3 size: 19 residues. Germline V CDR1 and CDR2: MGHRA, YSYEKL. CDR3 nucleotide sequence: TGCGCCAGCAGCCAAGAGCCAACAGGGCCACTCCTTAGCACAGATACGCAGTATTTT. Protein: CASSQEPTGPLLSTDTQYF.

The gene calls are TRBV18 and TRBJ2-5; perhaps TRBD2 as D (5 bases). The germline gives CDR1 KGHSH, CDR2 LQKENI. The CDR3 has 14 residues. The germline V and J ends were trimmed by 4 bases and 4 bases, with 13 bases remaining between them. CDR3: CASSLSERAETQYF. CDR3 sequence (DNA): TGTGCCAGCTCACTTAGCGAGAGGGCAGAGACCCAGTACTTC.

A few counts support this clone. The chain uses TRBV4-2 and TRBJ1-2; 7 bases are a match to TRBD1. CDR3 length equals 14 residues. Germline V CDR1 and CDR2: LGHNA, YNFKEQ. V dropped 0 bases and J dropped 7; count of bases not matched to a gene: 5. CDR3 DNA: TGTGCCAGCAGCCAAGATACAGGGGCCAGTGGCTACACCTTC. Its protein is CASSQDTGASGYTF.

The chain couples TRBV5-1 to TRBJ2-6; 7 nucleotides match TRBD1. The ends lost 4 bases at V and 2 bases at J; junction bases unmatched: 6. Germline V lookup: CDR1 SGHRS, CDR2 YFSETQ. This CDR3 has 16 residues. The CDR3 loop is CASSQMGTAGANVLTF. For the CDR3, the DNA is TGCGCCAGCAGCCAGATGGGGACAGCTGGGGCCAACGTCCTGACTTTC.

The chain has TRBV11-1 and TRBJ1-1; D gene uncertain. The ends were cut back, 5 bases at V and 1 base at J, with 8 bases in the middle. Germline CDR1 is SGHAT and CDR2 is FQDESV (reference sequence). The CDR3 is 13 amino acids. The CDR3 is CASSRGGNTEAFF. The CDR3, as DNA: TGTGCCAGCAGCCGGGGAGGGAACACTGAAGCTTTCTTT.

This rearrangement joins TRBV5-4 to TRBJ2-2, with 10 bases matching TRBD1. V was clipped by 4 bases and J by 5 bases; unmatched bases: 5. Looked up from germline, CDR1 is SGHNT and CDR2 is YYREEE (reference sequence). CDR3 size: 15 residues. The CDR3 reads CASSMTGGQTGELFF. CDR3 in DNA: TGTGCCAGCAGCATGACAGGGGGCCAGACCGGGGAGCTGTTTTTT.